This record covers a single T cell receptor (beta chain). Its cognate antigen is unknown. A J-beta primer mix and a sample-barcoded 5' primer were used in a second PCR of roughly 6 to 12 cycles. TCRdb re-called the 5' RACE reads with MiXCR, one entry per CDR3 protein. The sample includes around 1,900,000 distinct CDR3 sequences, around 40% of them seen just once. This CDR3 has 12 amino acids. Germline V CDR1 and CDR2: DFQATT, SNEGSKA (reference sequence). This sample was taken from a study of blood T cells in healthy people across ages. Study as a whole: About one barcoded beta molecule per two T cells came from capture by template switching.

Study observations and caveats: Lack of knowledge of donor CMV status possibly confounded expanded clonotype changes.

Each individual donor underwent a draw of roughly 10 milliliters of peripheral blood. V usage is TRBV20-1 and J usage is TRBJ2-4; D perhaps matches TRBD1 (5 bases). The J call is uncertain, as TRBJ2-7 better fits the DNA end. The sequence was obtained from a human donor in good health. Material: blood. CDR3 bases: TGCAGTGCTAGACCCAGGGCCTACGAGCAGTACTTC. It specifies CSARPRAYEQYF.